Below, 23 T cell receptor beta chains from the same sample are listed, as sequenced in a study of cytomegalovirus exposure and HLA in healthy donors. The PCR employed 60 Vbeta primers together with 13 Jbeta primers. Clones were sequenced by immunoSEQ multiplex PCR, and TCRdb holds only the in-frame ones, with some missing. The table includes 85,000 to 90,000 clones, around 90% detected once. Sequenced: PBMCs. These receptors originate from a man between 18 and 29 years old in good health and CMV-seronegative.

This sequence joins TRBV15 and TRBJ1-4, with 8 bases identical to TRBD1. The germline gives CDR1 LNHNV, CDR2 YYDKDF (reference sequence). There are 18 residues in the CDR3. Trimming at V came to 7 bases and at J to 2 bases, leaving 15 bases not matched to a gene. CDR3 region: CATTRTGSALLTNEKLFF. CDR3 bases: TGTGCCACCACCCGGACAGGGTCAGCCCTCCTGACTAATGAAAAACTGTTTTTT. Using reference TRBV15 and TRBJ1-4 for the parts outside the CDR3, the full variable domain is DAMVIQNPRYQVTQFGKPVTLSCSQTLNHNVMYWYQQKSSQAPKLLFHYYDKDFNNEADTPDNFQSRRPNTSFCFLDIRSPGLGDTAMYLCATTRTGSALLTNEKLFFGSGTQLSVL.

The chain joins TRBV9 to TRBJ1-3; the D gene is possibly TRBD1 (6 bases). The CDR3 is 16 residues long. Trimming removed 4 bases at V and 2 bases at J, with 16 bases between. Germline V gene lookup returns CDR1 SGDLS and CDR2 YYNGEE. The CDR3: CASSNEMDSTGNTIYF. Written as DNA, the CDR3 is TGTGCCAGCAGCAACGAAATGGACAGCACTGGAAACACCATATATTTT.

This chain connects TRBV6-5 to TRBJ2-1; 7 nucleotides line up with TRBD1. The CDR3 runs to 15 residues. V dropped 6 bases and J dropped 4; count of bases not matched to a gene: 9. The V gene's germline CDR1 is MNHEY and CDR2 SVGAGI. The CDR3 loop is CASRDRVGPYNEQFF. The CDR3 bases are TGTGCCAGCAGAGACAGGGTCGGGCCTTACAATGAGCAGTTCTTC.

CDR3: CASRGGVSTGELFF. The CDR3 DNA reads TGCGCCAGCAGGGGGGGAGTCAGCACCGGGGAGCTGTTTTTT. The chain joins TRBV10-2 to TRBJ2-2, with D tentatively TRBD2 (6 bases). The V end was cut by 6 bases, the J end by 4 bases, with 12 bases between. The germline CDR1 and CDR2 sequences are WSHSY and SAAADI. CDR3 length: 14 amino acids.

The V and J genes are TRBV9 and TRBJ2-4, with D possibly matching TRBD2 (5 bases). Per germline, CDR1 SGDLS and CDR2 YYNGEE. This CDR3 comprises 16 residues. V lost 4 bases and J lost 4, with 18 bases in between. The CDR3 nucleotides read TGTGCCAGCAGCCCACGACGGGATAGTTTAAAAAACATTCAGTACTTC. It translates to CASSPRRDSLKNIQYF.

J is TRBJ2-5 and V is TRBV7-6, with 10 bases fitting TRBD1. CDR3 length equals 14 residues. J was trimmed by 2 bases and V by 7 bases; bases with no gene match: 4. Germline V gene sequence: CDR1 SGHVS, CDR2 FNYEAQ. This CDR3 is CASMTDRGQETQYF. The CDR3, as DNA: TGTGCCAGCATGACGGACAGGGGGCAAGAGACCCAGTACTTC.

The chain carries TRBV5-4 and TRBJ2-3, with unresolved D. This CDR3 is built from 15 residues. Trimming took 3 bases from V and 3 from J, leaving 14 bases between them. Germline V gene data show CDR1 as SGHNT and CDR2 as YYREEE (reference sequence). The CDR3 sequence is CASSYRVGTTDTQYF. The CDR3 DNA follows: TGTGCCAGCAGCTATCGGGTAGGAACGACAGATACGCAGTATTTT.

This sequence joins TRBV18 and TRBJ2-7; 7 positions match TRBD1. Looked up from germline, CDR1 is KGHSH and CDR2 is LQKENI. The CDR3 length is 14 residues. Trimming cost V 4 bases and J 2 bases; bases outside gene matches: 5. The CDR3 here is CASSRGQVTYEQYF. CDR3 nucleotide sequence: TGTGCCAGCTCACGAGGACAGGTTACCTACGAGCAGTACTTC.

V is TRBV19 and J is TRBJ1-6; a possible D gene is TRBD1 (6 bases). Germline assignment: CDR1 LNHDA and CDR2 SQIVND (reference sequence). Trimming cost V 2 bases and J 10 bases, with 12 bases left between them. The CDR3 runs to 14 residues. The CDR3 region is CASSIPGAKSPLHF. For the CDR3, the DNA is TGTGCCAGTAGTATACCAGGGGCTAAATCACCCCTCCACTTT.

This clone was detected a few times. This chain connects TRBV23-1 to TRBJ2-3, with D perhaps TRBD1 (6 bases). TRBV23-1 is flagged as an ORF with uncertain function. Trimming shortened V by 7 bases and J by 2 bases, and 25 bases separated the two germline ends. The CDR3 totals 18 residues. Written as DNA, the CDR3 is TGCGCCAGCACAGTCAATAAGAAGCGGACAGAAGACACAGATACGCAGTATTTT. Translating it yields CASTVNKKRTEDTDTQYF.

A few counts support this clone. The chain uses TRBV7-2 and TRBJ2-7; TRBD2 aligns across 12 bases. Trimming cost V 4 bases and J 9 bases; bases outside gene matches: 13. This CDR3 is built from 16 residues. Germline CDR1 and CDR2: SGHTA and FQGNSA. The CDR3 region has the DNA TGTGCCAGCAGCTCGGGACTAGCGGGCGGTAGGGTTACGCAGTACTTC. Protein sequence: CASSSGLAGGRVTQYF. The whole variable domain, filled in from reference TRBV7-2 and TRBJ2-7, reads GAGVSQSPSNKVTEKGKDVELRCDPISGHTALYWYRQSLGQGLEFLIYFQGNSAPDKSGLPSDRFSAERTGGSVSTLTIQRTQQEDSAVYLCASSSGLAGGRVTQYFGPGTRLTVT.

V is TRBV14 and J is TRBJ2-5; D may be TRBD1 (6 bases). The J call could be wrong; TRBJ2-7 is a better fit for the DNA end. Germline CDR1 SGHDN, CDR2 FVKESK. The CDR3 covers 14 residues. The chain's CDR3 is CASSPTGLFYEQYF. CDR3 DNA sequence: TGTGCCAGCAGCCCGACAGGTTTGTTCTACGAGCAGTACTTC.

This rearrangement joins TRBV5-4 to TRBJ1-1; D remains unclear. Trimming left V 0 bases short and J 2 bases short, with 5 bases between. Germline V lookup: CDR1 SGHNT, CDR2 YYREEE (reference sequence). The CDR3 loop spans 13 amino acids. The CDR3 loop reads CASSLAGNTEAFF. The CDR3 nucleotides read TGTGCCAGCAGCTTGGCGGGAAACACTGAAGCTTTCTTT.

V and J are TRBV7-8 and TRBJ2-1; the D gene is possibly TRBD2 (6 bases). This CDR3 is 16 amino acids long. The V end was cut by 6 bases, the J end by 6 bases, with 21 bases between. Germline V gene data show CDR1 as SGHVS and CDR2 as FQNEAQ. CDR3 sequence reads: CASRTRRLGGTNEQFF. The CDR3 bases are TGTGCCAGCAGGACCCGGCGGTTGGGCGGGACCAATGAGCAGTTCTTC. Full variable domain (rest looked up from reference TRBV7-8 and TRBJ2-1): GAGVSQSPRYKVAKRGQDVALRCDPISGHVSLFWYQQALGQGPEFLTYFQNEAQLDKSGLPSDRFFAERPEGSVSTLKIQRTQQEDSAVYLCASRTRRLGGTNEQFFGPGTRLTVL.

This clone was seen just once. The gene calls are TRBV5-1 and TRBJ2-2, with 11 bases identical to TRBD2. The germline gives CDR1 SGHRS, CDR2 YFSETQ. The CDR3 runs 17 residues. The V gene end was trimmed by 1 base and the J gene end by 3 bases; junction bases not matched to a gene: 5. CDR3 nucleotide sequence: TGCGCCAGCAGCTTGCTTAGCGGGAGGGCTTACACCGGGGAGCTGTTTTTT. It translates to CASSLLSGRAYTGELFF.

The chain is built from TRBV7-2 and TRBJ1-2, with 8 bases matching TRBD1. The CDR3 contains 15 residues. Germline trimming cut 5 bases from V and 5 bases from J; bases unmatched to any gene: 10. Germline values: CDR1 SGHTA, CDR2 FQGNSA. The CDR3 region is CASSTGTGVIYGYTF. CDR3 coding DNA: TGTGCCAGCAGCACCGGGACAGGCGTTATTTATGGCTACACCTTC.

The chain couples TRBV6-6 to TRBJ1-1; the D gene is possibly TRBD1 (5 bases). V was clipped by 1 base and J by 8 bases, with 14 bases between them. Germline V gene data show CDR1 as MNHNY and CDR2 as SVGAGI (reference sequence). The CDR3 runs to 14 residues. CDR3 amino acids: CASSYLAGQREAFF. CDR3 sequence (DNA): TGTGCCAGCAGTTACTTGGCAGGGCAAAGAGAAGCTTTCTTT.

The J gene is TRBJ1-1, the V gene TRBV2; possible D gene TRBD1, 6 bases. The ends were cut back, 8 bases at V and 3 bases at J, with 13 bases in the middle. This CDR3 comprises 13 residues. Germline values: CDR1 SNHLY, CDR2 FYNNEI. In nucleotides, the CDR3 is TGTGCCAGCGGTGCACAGGGATACACTGAAGCTTTCTTT. Encoded protein: CASGAQGYTEAFF.

The chain links TRBV29-1 to TRBJ2-3, with D perhaps TRBD2 (6 bases). This CDR3 has 15 residues. Trimming took off 3 bases at V and 5 bases at J, with 18 bases between the two ends. The germline V gene encodes CDR1 SQVTM and CDR2 ANQGSEA. In nucleotides, the CDR3 is TGCAGCGTTGATAGGCGAGGCGGGGTGGGAGATACGCAGTATTTT. Translation gives CSVDRRGGVGDTQYF.

The rearrangement links TRBV11-3 to TRBJ2-5, with TRBD1 as a possible D gene (7 bases). The V gene lost 5 bases and the J gene lost 1 base, with 11 bases spanning the gap. The CDR3 consists of 14 residues. Looked up from germline, CDR1 is SGHNT and CDR2 is YENEEA. The CDR3 coding sequence is TGTGCCAGCAGCGGAGGGGGCTCCCAAGAGACCCAGTACTTC. It yields the protein CASSGGGSQETQYF.

The chain combines TRBV15 with TRBJ2-5; 7 bases align to TRBD1. Germline V gene lookup returns CDR1 LNHNV and CDR2 YYDKDF (reference sequence). This CDR3 is built from 12 residues. The junction had 3 bases not matched to a gene; V was cut back by 6 bases and J by 5 bases. Here the CDR3 reads CATSTGAETQYF. DNA for the CDR3: TGTGCCACCAGTACAGGGGCTGAGACCCAGTACTTC. Drawing the rest from reference TRBV15 and TRBJ2-5, the complete variable domain is DAMVIQNPRYQVTQFGKPVTLSCSQTLNHNVMYWYQQKSSQAPKLLFHYYDKDFNNEADTPDNFQSRRPNTSFCFLDIRSPGLGDTAMYLCATSTGAETQYFGPGTRLLVL.

This clone has a handful of counts. This CDR3 is also generated by other DNA sequences in the sample. V is TRBV2 and J is TRBJ2-7; D is possibly TRBD1 (6 bases). This CDR3 spans 14 amino acids. V was pared by 1 base and J by 3 bases, with 10 bases between. The germline CDR1 and CDR2 sequences are SNHLY and FYNNEI. CDR3 sequence reads: CASSEDRVGYEQYF. CDR3 bases: TGTGCCAGCAGTGAAGACAGGGTGGGCTACGAGCAGTACTTC. Combining the CDR3 with reference TRBV2 and TRBJ2-7 gives the whole variable domain EPEVTQTPSHQVTQMGQEVILRCVPISNHLYFYWYRQILGQKVEFLVSFYNNEISEKSEIFDDQFSVERPDGSNFTLKIRSTKLEDSAMYFCASSEDRVGYEQYFGPGTRLTVT.

V and J are TRBV7-3 and TRBJ2-5; 14 bases align to TRBD2. The CDR3 has 15 residues. The germline V gene encodes CDR1 SGHTA and CDR2 FQGTGA. Trimming took 5 bases from V and 5 from J; bases not matched to a gene: 4. The CDR3 nucleotides are TGTGCCAGCAGCCCGGGACTAGCGGGAGTGGAGACCCAGTACTTC. Protein: CASSPGLAGVETQYF. The complete variable domain, with remaining parts taken from reference TRBV7-3 and TRBJ2-5, reads GAGVSQTPSNKVTEKGKYVELRCDPISGHTALYWYRQSLGQGPEFLIYFQGTGAADDSGLPNDRFFAVRPEGSVSTLKIQRTERGDSAVYLCASSPGLAGVETQYFGPGTRLLVL.